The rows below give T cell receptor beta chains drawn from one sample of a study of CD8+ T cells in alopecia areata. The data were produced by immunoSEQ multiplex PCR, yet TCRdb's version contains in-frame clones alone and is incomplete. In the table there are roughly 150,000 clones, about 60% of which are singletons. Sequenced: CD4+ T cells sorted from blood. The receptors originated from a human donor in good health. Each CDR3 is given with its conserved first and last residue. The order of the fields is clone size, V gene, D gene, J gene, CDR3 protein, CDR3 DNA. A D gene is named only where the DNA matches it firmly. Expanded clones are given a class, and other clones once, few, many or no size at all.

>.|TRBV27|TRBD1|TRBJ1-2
CASRAGGKGYGYTF
TGTGCCAGCAGGGCAGGGGGCAAGGGATATGGCTACACCTTC
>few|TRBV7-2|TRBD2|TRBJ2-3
CASSLGGTTTDTQYF
TGTGCCAGCAGCTTGGGCGGGACTACCACAGATACGCAGTATTTT
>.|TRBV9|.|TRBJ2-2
CASSVRTANTGELFF
TGTGCCAGCAGCGTAAGGACGGCGAACACCGGGGAGCTGTTTTTT
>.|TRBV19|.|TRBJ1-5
CASRWAGGNQPQHF
TGTGCCAGCCGTTGGGCAGGGGGCAATCAGCCCCAGCATTTT
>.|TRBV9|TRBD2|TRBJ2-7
CASAAAGGPFYEQYF
TGTGCCAGCGCTGCGGCGGGAGGGCCTTTTTACGAGCAGTACTTC
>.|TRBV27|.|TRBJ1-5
CASSTRAEQPQHF
TGTGCCAGCAGCACAAGAGCGGAGCAGCCCCAGCATTTT
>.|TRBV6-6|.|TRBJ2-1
CASSYSTGEQFF
TGTGCCAGCAGTTACTCGACGGGTGAGCAGTTCTTC
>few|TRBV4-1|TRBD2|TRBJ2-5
CASSNFPTSGTGTRRAQYF
TGCGCCAGCAGCAATTTTCCGACTAGCGGTACGGGGACTAGAAGGGCCCAGTACTTC
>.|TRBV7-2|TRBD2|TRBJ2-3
CASSPRGVILDTQYF
TGTGCCAGCAGCCCCCGGGGGGTGATCTTAGATACGCAGTATTTT
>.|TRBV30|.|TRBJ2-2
CAWRQRGQTINTGELFF
TGTGCCTGGAGGCAACGGGGGCAAACAATAAACACCGGGGAGCTGTTTTTT
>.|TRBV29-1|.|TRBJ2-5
CSVNPTGGAETQYF
TGCAGCGTCAACCCGACAGGCGGAGCGGAGACCCAGTACTTC
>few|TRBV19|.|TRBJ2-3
CASIGRASADTQYF
TGTGCCAGTATCGGTCGGGCTAGCGCAGATACGCAGTATTTT
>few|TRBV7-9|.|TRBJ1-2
CASSDNRCYTF
TGTGCCAGCAGCGACAATAGGTGCTACACCTTC
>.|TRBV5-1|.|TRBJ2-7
CASSQFGQTYEQYF
TGCGCCAGCAGCCAATTCGGACAGACCTACGAGCAGTACTTC
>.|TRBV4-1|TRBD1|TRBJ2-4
CASSQDVDRGAKNIQYF
TGCGCCAGCAGCCAAGATGTGGACAGGGGGGCCAAAAACATTCAGTACTTC
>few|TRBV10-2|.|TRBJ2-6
CASSLTGGANVLTF
TGCGCCAGCAGCCTCACGGGGGGGGCCAACGTCCTGACTTTC
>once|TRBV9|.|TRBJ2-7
CASSVGTASYEQYF
TGTGCCAGCAGCGTAGGAACAGCTTCCTACGAGCAGTACTTC
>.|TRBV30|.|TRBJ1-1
CAWKGTKGLAFF
TGTGCCTGGAAGGGGACAAAGGGCCTCGCTTTCTTT
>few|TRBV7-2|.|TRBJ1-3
CASSLDRAGNTIYF
TGTGCCAGCAGCTTAGACAGGGCTGGAAACACCATATATTTT
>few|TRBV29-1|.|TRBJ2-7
CSVGGTYEQYF
TGCAGCGTTGGCGGGACCTACGAGCAGTACTTC
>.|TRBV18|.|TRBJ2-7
CASSRGTDEQYF
TGTGCCAGCTCACGAGGCACGGACGAGCAGTACTTC
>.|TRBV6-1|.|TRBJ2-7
CASSTRQAQREQYF
TGTGCCAGCAGTACCCGACAGGCCCAGCGCGAGCAGTACTTC
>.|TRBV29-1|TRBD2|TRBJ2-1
CSVTGTSGINNEQFF
TGCAGCGTTACCGGGACTAGCGGAATAAACAATGAGCAGTTCTTC
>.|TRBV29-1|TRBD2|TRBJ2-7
CSVLGLAGYEQYF
TGCAGCGTTCTGGGACTAGCGGGCTACGAGCAGTACTTC